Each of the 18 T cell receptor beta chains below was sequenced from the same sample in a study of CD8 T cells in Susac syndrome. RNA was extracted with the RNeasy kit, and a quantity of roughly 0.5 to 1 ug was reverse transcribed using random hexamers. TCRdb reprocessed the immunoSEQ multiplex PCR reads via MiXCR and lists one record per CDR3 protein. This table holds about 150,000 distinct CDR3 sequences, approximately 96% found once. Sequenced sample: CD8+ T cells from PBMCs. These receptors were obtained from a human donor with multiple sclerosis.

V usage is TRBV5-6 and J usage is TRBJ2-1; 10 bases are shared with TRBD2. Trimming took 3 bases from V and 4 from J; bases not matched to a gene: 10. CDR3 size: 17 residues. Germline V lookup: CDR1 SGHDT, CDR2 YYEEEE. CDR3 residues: CASSSRASGGYYNEQFF. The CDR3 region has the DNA TGTGCCAGCAGCTCTCGGGCTAGCGGGGGCTATTACAATGAGCAGTTCTTC.

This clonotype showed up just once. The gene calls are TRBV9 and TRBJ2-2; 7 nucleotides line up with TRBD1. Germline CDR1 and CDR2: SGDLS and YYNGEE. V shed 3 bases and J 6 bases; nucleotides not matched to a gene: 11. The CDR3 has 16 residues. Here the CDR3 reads CASSAVGRQGSGELFF. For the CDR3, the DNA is TGTGCCAGCAGCGCCGTGGGCCGACAGGGATCCGGGGAGCTGTTTTTT.

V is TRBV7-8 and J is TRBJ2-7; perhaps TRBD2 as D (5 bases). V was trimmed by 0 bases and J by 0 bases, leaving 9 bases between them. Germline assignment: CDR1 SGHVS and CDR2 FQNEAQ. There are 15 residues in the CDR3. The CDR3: CASSLASGSSYEQYF. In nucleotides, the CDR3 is TGTGCCAGCAGCTTAGCCAGCGGTTCCTCCTACGAGCAGTACTTC.

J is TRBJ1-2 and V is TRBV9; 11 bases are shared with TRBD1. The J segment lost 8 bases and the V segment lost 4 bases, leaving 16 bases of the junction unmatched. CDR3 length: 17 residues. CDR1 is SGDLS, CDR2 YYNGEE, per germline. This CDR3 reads CASSLGPGGQGAQGYTF. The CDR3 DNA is TGTGCCAGCAGCCTAGGCCCCGGCGGACAGGGGGCACAAGGCTACACCTTC.

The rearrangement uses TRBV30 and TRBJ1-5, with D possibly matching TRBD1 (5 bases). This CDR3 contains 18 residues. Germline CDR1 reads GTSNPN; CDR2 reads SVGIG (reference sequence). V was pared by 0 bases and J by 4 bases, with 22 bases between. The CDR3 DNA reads TGTGCCTGGAGTGTGGGGAGGAGGGGCCCCTTATCTAATCAGCCCCAGCATTTT. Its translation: CAWSVGRRGPLSNQPQHF.

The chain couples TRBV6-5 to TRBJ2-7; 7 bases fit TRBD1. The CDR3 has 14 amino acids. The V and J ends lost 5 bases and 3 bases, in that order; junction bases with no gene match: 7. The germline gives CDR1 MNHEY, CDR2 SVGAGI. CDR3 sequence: CASSDGTVLYEQYF. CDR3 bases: TGTGCCAGCAGTGACGGGACAGTACTCTACGAGCAGTACTTC.

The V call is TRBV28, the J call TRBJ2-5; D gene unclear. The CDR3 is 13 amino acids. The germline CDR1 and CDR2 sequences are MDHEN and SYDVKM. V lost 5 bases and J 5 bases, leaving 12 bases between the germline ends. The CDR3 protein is CASSTPGGETQYF. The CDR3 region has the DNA TGTGCCAGCAGTACCCCCGGTGGGGAGACCCAGTACTTC.

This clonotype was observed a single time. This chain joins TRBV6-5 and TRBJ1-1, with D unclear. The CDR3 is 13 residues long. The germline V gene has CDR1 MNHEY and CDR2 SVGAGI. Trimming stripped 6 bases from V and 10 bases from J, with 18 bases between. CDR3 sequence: CASSRDPRSGAFF. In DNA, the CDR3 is TGTGCCAGCAGCAGAGACCCTCGGTCCGGAGCTTTCTTT.

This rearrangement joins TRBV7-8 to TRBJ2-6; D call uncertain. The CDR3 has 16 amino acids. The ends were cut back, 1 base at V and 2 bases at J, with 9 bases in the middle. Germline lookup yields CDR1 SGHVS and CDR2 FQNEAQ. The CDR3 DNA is TGTGCCAGCAGCTTAGACAGAAGTCCTGGGGCCAACGTCCTGACTTTC. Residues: CASSLDRSPGANVLTF.

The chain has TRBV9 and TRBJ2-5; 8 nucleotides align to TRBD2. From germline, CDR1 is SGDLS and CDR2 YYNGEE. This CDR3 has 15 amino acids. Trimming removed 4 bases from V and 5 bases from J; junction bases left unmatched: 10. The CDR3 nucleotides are TGTGCCAGCAGCCCCAGCGGGAGCGCTTCCGAGACCCAGTACTTC. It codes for CASSPSGSASETQYF.

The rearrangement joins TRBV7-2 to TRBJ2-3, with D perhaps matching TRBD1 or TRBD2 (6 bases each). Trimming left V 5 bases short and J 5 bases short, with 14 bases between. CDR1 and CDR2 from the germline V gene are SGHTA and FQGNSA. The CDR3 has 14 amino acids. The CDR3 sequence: CASSGWGAVDTQYF. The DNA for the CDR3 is TGTGCCAGCAGCGGTTGGGGGGCGGTAGATACGCAGTATTTT.

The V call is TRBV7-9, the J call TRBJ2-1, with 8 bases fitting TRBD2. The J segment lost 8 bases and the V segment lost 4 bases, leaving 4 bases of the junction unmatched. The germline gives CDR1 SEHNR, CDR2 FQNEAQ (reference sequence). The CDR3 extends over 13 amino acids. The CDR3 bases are TGTGCCAGCAGCTCGGGAGGGGCGGATGAGCAGTTCTTC. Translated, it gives CASSSGGADEQFF.

The CDR3 DNA reads as TGCGCCAGCAGCCCGGGGGTACTGAACACTGAAGCTTTCTTT. This translates into CASSPGVLNTEAFF. The rearrangement joins TRBV5-1 to TRBJ1-1; D is perhaps TRBD1 (5 bases). V was pared by 4 bases and J by 0 bases, with 10 bases between. The CDR3 runs to 14 residues. Germline lookup yields CDR1 SGHRS and CDR2 YFSETQ.

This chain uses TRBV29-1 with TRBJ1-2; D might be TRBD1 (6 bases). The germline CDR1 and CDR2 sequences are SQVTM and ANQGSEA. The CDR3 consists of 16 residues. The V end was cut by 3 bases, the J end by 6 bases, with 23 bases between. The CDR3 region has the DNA TGCAGCGTTGATTCCGGACGGGGGGCGCGGGCCGATGGCTACACCTTC. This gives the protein CSVDSGRGARADGYTF. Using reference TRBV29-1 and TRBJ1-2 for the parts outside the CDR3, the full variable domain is SAVISQKPSRDICQRGTSLTIQCQVDSQVTMMFWYRQQPGQSLTLIATANQGSEATYESGFVIDKFPISRPNLTFSTLTVSNMSPEDSSIYLCSVDSGRGARADGYTFGSGTRLTVV.

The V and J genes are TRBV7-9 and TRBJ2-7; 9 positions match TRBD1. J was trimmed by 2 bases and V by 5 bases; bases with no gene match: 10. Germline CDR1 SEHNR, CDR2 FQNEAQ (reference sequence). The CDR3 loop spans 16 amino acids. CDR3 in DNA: TGTGCCAGCAGCCACTTGGGGGGACAGGGCACCTACGAGCAGTACTTC. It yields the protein CASSHLGGQGTYEQYF.

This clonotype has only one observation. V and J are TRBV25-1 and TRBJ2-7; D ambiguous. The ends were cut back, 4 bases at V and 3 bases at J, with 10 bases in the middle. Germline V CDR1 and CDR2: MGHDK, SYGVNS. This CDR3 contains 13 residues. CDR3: CASSATVHYEQYF. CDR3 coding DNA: TGTGCCAGCAGTGCCACGGTCCACTACGAGCAGTACTTC.

CDR3 protein: CAWSVWQQPYEQYF. In nucleotides, the CDR3 is TGTGCCTGGAGTGTGTGGCAGCAACCCTACGAGCAGTACTTC. This chain links TRBV30 with TRBJ2-7, with D hard to call. CDR3 length equals 14 residues. V was clipped by 0 bases and J by 2 bases, with 11 bases between them. The germline V gene has CDR1 GTSNPN and CDR2 SVGIG (reference sequence).

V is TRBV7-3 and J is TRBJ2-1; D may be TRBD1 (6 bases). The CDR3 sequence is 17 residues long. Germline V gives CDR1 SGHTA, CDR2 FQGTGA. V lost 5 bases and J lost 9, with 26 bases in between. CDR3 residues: CASSPAEVVTGQPEQFF. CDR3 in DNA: TGTGCCAGCAGCCCGGCCGAGGTTGTGACCGGACAGCCTGAGCAGTTCTTC.